The rows below give T cell receptor gamma chains drawn from one sample of a study of human gamma delta and Vdelta1 T cells. TCRdb reprocessed the PCR reads using CATT. The data contain 4,000 to 5,000 gamma-chain clones, under 35% of them singletons. These receptors' targets are unknown. Sequenced material: Vdelta1 gamma-delta T cells from blood grown in culture (DOT cells). The receptors shown here come from a human donor in good health. Each CDR3 is given without its conserved first and last residue. Fields, in order: clone size, J gene, V gene, CDR3 protein. The size entry is marked missing in some rows and otherwise reads once, few, many or a size class.

NA TRGJ1/TRGJ2 TRGV4 ATWDGFYYKKL
few TRGJP1 TRGV4 ATWARGYTTGWFKI
NA TRGJ1/TRGJ2 TRGV3 ATWDRPGKKL
NA TRGJP TRGV9 ALWENEQELGKKIKV
NA TRGJP2 TRGV2 ATWEAYRPGDWIKT
NA TRGJ1/TRGJ2 TRGV2 ATWDGPYKKL
NA TRGJ1/TRGJ2 TRGV8 ATWDSPYYKKL
NA TRGJ1/TRGJ2 TRGV8 ATWDLPNYYKKL
large TRGJ1/TRGJ2 TRGV4 ATWDGREYKKL
few TRGJ1/TRGJ2 TRGV3 ATWEPPYYKKL
NA TRGJ1/TRGJ2 TRGV9 ALWEVPNGPEVNPPYYKKL
few TRGJ1/TRGJ2 TRGV4 ATWDGLYKKL
few TRGJP2 TRGV4 ATWLSSDWIKT
medium-sized TRGJ1/TRGJ2 TRGV2 ATWDGDYYKKL
few TRGJ1/TRGJ2 TRGV2 ATWDGRGYKKL
few TRGJP2 TRGV3 ATWDRPRSSDWIKT
few TRGJ1/TRGJ2 TRGV4 ATFDRWGYKKL
NA TRGJ1/TRGJ2 TRGV5 ATWDRLWDYKKL
medium-sized TRGJ1/TRGJ2 TRGV4 ATWDIYYKKL
few TRGJ1/TRGJ2 TRGV2 ATWDGLYGGYKKL
few TRGJP2 TRGV10 AAWDYTFGSDWIKT
once TRGJP1 TRGV5 ATWDRPSTGWFKI
NA TRGJ1/TRGJ2 TRGV9 ALWEVSDYKKL
medium-sized TRGJ1/TRGJ2 TRGV2 ATWEPYYKKL
NA TRGJ1/TRGJ2 TRGV3 ATWDRQNYYKKL
NA TRGJP1 TRGV4 ATPGPLYTTGWFKI
few TRGJ1/TRGJ2 TRGV9 ALWVGYKKL
NA TRGJ1/TRGJ2 TRGV2 TTWDGLRGYKKL
NA TRGJ1/TRGJ2 TRGV9 ALWEVSGYKKL
few TRGJ1/TRGJ2 TRGV8 ATWDPTDLLYYKKL
NA TRGJP1 TRGV2 ATWDVANTTGWFKI
NA TRGJ1/TRGJ2 TRGV9 ALWDPDYYKKL
few TRGJ1/TRGJ2 TRGV3 ATWDRNYYKKL
NA TRGJ1/TRGJ2 TRGV5 ATWDSDIYYKKL
medium-sized TRGJ1/TRGJ2 TRGV4 ATWDRNYYKKL
NA TRGJP2 TRGV4 ATWDGLLSSDWIKT
few TRGJP2 TRGV3 ATWDRPDSSDWIKT
few TRGJP1 TRGV4 ATWALIYTTGWFKI
few TRGJ1/TRGJ2 TRGV9 ALWEVVGYKKL
NA TRGJ1/TRGJ2 TRGV4 ATNVGKKL
few TRGJ1/TRGJ2 TRGV10 AAFNYKKL
NA TRGJ1/TRGJ2 TRGV9 ALWEVPNYYKKL
NA TRGJ1/TRGJ2 TRGV9 ALWEIKKL
NA TRGJ1/TRGJ2 TRGV8 ATWDRGGYYKKL
NA TRGJ1/TRGJ2 TRGV10 AAWDPFYYKKL
NA TRGJ1/TRGJ2 TRGV3 ATWDIPNYYKKL
NA TRGJ1/TRGJ2 TRGV9 ALWEAQNYYKKL
NA TRGJP2 TRGV4 ATWSHSDWIKT
NA TRGJ1/TRGJ2 TRGV4 ATWDGSDGQKL
NA TRGJ1/TRGJ2 TRGV3 ATWDRPWGKL
few TRGJ1/TRGJ2 TRGV4 ATGDLLNYYKKL
NA TRGJ1/TRGJ2 TRGV2 ATWDGRGYKKL
few TRGJP2 TRGV2 ATWDGPTSGDWIKT
few TRGJ1/TRGJ2 TRGV9 ALWEGNYYKKL
few TRGJ1/TRGJ2 TRGV5 ATWDRRGYKKL
NA TRGJ1/TRGJ2 TRGV9 ALWEQYYYKKL
NA TRGJP2 TRGV4 ATWDAPRTDWIKT
few TRGJ1/TRGJ2 TRGV4 ATWDGLRGKKKL
NA TRGJ1/TRGJ2 TRGV10 AAWDYHYKKL